The 21 T cell receptor beta chains below were found in one sample sequenced in a study of shared clonotypes between healthy human individuals. Clones were read by immunoSEQ multiplex PCR, and TCRdb kept only the in-frame ones, dropping some. The table records some 2.1 million clones, 85% to 95% of them present only once. The sequenced sample consisted of naive CD4+ T cells sorted from blood. Subset specified: CD45RA+ positively selected. The receptors stem from a man younger than 35 in good health.

In this sample, this clone turned up once. The rearrangement joins TRBV10-3 to TRBJ2-3; 10 nucleotides align to TRBD2. The CDR3 totals 16 residues. The ends lost 3 bases at V and 3 bases at J; junction bases unmatched: 6. CDR1 ENHRY and CDR2 SYGVKD come from the germline V gene. CDR3 in amino acids: CAISEKPGLATDTQYF. CDR3 DNA sequence: TGTGCCATCAGTGAAAAACCGGGACTAGCGACAGATACGCAGTATTTT.

The chain links TRBV15 to TRBJ2-5; 11 bases align to TRBD2. With 5 bases clipped from V and 4 bases from J, the junction kept 9 bases outside the gene matches. The CDR3 sequence is 16 residues long. Germline V gives CDR1 LNHNV, CDR2 YYDKDF (reference sequence). CDR3 loop: CATSPDRLAGIETQYF. The CDR3 coding sequence is TGTGCCACCAGCCCAGACCGACTAGCGGGGATAGAGACCCAGTACTTC.

The CDR3, as DNA: TGTGCCAGCACCCGGGGGCAGAGCTATGGCTACACCTTC. It codes for CASTRGQSYGYTF. V gene TRBV5-4 combines with J gene TRBJ1-2, with D perhaps matching TRBD1 (6 bases). The CDR3 consists of 13 residues. The germline CDR1 and CDR2 sequences are SGHNT and YYREEE (reference sequence). The V end lost 6 bases, the J end lost 4 bases, and 13 bases lay between the germline ends. The whole variable domain, filled in from reference TRBV5-4 and TRBJ1-2, reads ETGVTQSPTHLIKTRGQQVTLRCSSQSGHNTVSWYQQALGQGPQFIFQYYREEENGRGNFPPRFSGLQFPNYSSELNVNALELDDSALYLCASTRGQSYGYTFGSGTRLTVV.

The CDR3 loop is CASSLAPSPTSNQPQHF. As DNA, the CDR3 is TGTGCCAGCAGCTTAGCCCCGAGTCCGACGAGCAATCAGCCCCAGCATTTT. The chain links TRBV7-9 to TRBJ1-5; no definite D call. The CDR3 consists of 17 residues. Germline lookup yields CDR1 SEHNR and CDR2 FQNEAQ (reference sequence). V was cut by 0 bases and J by 1 base, with 13 bases left in between.

This clone was seen a few times. The same CDR3 arises from other DNA sequences in this sample as well. V and J are TRBV28 and TRBJ2-7; 9 bases line up with TRBD1. Germline V gene lookup returns CDR1 MDHEN and CDR2 SYDVKM. Trimming removed 2 bases from V and 4 bases from J; junction bases left unmatched: 3. This CDR3 contains 14 residues. As DNA, the CDR3 is TGTGCCAGCAGTTTAGGACAGGGGATTTACGAGCAGTACTTC. Protein sequence: CASSLGQGIYEQYF.

The CDR3 spells CASSESSPTYEQYF. The CDR3, as DNA: TGTGCCAGCAGTGAATCAAGCCCTACCTACGAGCAGTACTTC. This chain uses TRBV6-1 with TRBJ2-7; D gene ambiguous. Germline lookup yields CDR1 MNHNS and CDR2 SASEGT. V was shortened by 2 bases and J by 2 bases, with 10 bases between the two germline ends. This CDR3 region has 14 residues.

A remark on this clone: The same CDR3 also results from other DNA sequences found in this sample. V is TRBV5-1 and J is TRBJ2-2; D tentatively fits TRBD1 or TRBD2 (5 bases each). CDR1 SGHRS and CDR2 YFSETQ come from the germline V gene. CDR3 length: 14 amino acids. V was shortened by 5 bases and J by 0 bases, with 8 bases between the two germline ends. CDR3 sequence reads: CASSSGPNTGELFF. The CDR3 nucleotides are TGCGCCAGCAGTTCGGGACCGAACACCGGGGAGCTGTTTTTT. Full variable domain (missing parts from reference TRBV5-1 and TRBJ2-2): KAGVTQTPRYLIKTRGQQVTLSCSPISGHRSVSWYQQTPGQGLQFLFEYFSETQRNKGNFPGRFSGRQFSNSRSEMNVSTLELGDSALYLCASSSGPNTGELFFGEGSRLTVL.

The V and J genes are TRBV6-5 and TRBJ2-1; 7 positions match TRBD1. V lost 5 bases and J lost 4; bases outside the gene matches: 5. The CDR3 has 14 amino acids. The germline V gene has CDR1 MNHEY and CDR2 SVGAGI. DNA for the CDR3: TGTGCCAGCAGTACCGGGACAGATTACAATGAGCAGTTCTTC. Protein sequence: CASSTGTDYNEQFF.

This chain connects TRBV18 to TRBJ2-2; D is possibly TRBD1 or TRBD2 (6 bases each). Germline CDR1 is KGHSH and CDR2 is LQKENI. Trimming removed 3 bases from V and 0 bases from J, with 11 bases in between. CDR3 length: 16 residues. CDR3 region: CASSPFGGANTGELFF. The CDR3 DNA reads as TGTGCCAGCTCACCGTTCGGGGGCGCGAACACCGGGGAGCTGTTTTTT.

This chain links TRBV21-1 with TRBJ2-7; whether TRBD1, the table's D call, matches the DNA was not checked. TRBV21-1 is listed as a pseudogene. The CDR3 runs to 13 residues. This CDR3 reads CASSRGPLYEQYF. CDR3 in DNA: TGTGCCAGCAGCAGGGGGCCCCTCTACGAGCAGTACTTC.

This clone occurred once. The genes are TRBV6-6 and TRBJ1-4; D is unresolved. V was pared by 0 bases and J by 6 bases, with 14 bases between. This CDR3 spans 16 amino acids. Germline V gene lookup returns CDR1 MNHNY and CDR2 SVGAGI (reference sequence). The CDR3 protein is CASSYSAMGSHEKLFF. The CDR3 DNA reads as TGTGCCAGCAGTTACTCAGCAATGGGATCTCATGAAAAACTGTTTTTT.

This clone was counted a single time. The chain uses TRBV2 and TRBJ2-7, with a weak D call TRBD2 (6 bases). Germline CDR1 SNHLY, CDR2 FYNNEI. V was pared by 5 bases and J by 7 bases, with 15 bases between. The length of the CDR3 is 13 residues. CDR3: CASSFPGAGEQYF. In DNA form, the CDR3 reads TGTGCCAGCAGTTTTCCGGGAGCCGGGGAGCAGTACTTC. The variable domain in full, with the rest retrieved from reference TRBV2 and TRBJ2-7, is EPEVTQTPSHQVTQMGQEVILRCVPISNHLYFYWYRQILGQKVEFLVSFYNNEISEKSEIFDDQFSVERPDGSNFTLKIRSTKLEDSAMYFCASSFPGAGEQYFGPGTRLTVT.

The chain employs TRBV4-1 and TRBJ1-5; the D is unclear. The CDR3 consists of 16 residues. Trimming removed 3 bases from V and 4 bases from J, with 16 bases in between. From germline, CDR1 is MGHRA and CDR2 YSYEKL. CDR3 protein: CASSQYVGFDNQPQHF. The CDR3 DNA is TGCGCCAGCAGCCAGTATGTGGGGTTCGATAATCAGCCCCAGCATTTT.

This clone was observed a single time. V and J are TRBV5-6 and TRBJ1-6, with D perhaps matching TRBD1 (5 bases). Germline V gene data show CDR1 as SGHDT and CDR2 as YYEEEE. The CDR3 consists of 14 residues. V dropped 1 base and J dropped 7 bases, with 9 bases sitting between them. CDR3 coding DNA: TGTGCCAGCAGCTTGAGGGACCTCAATTCACCCCTCCACTTT. This encodes CASSLRDLNSPLHF.

The rearrangement joins TRBV19 to TRBJ2-1; no clear D. The CDR3 spans 16 residues. Looked up from germline, CDR1 is LNHDA and CDR2 is SQIVND (reference sequence). The V and J ends lost 3 bases and 1 base respectively, with 13 bases between them. The CDR3 protein is CASSILEPVSYNEQFF. In DNA form, the CDR3 reads TGTGCCAGTAGTATCCTCGAACCTGTATCCTACAATGAGCAGTTCTTC.

As regards this clone: An end of the junction does not agree with germline; a read error may underlie this. The chain links TRBV7-7 to TRBJ2-1; TRBD2 aligns across 10 bases. Germline assignment: CDR1 SSHAT and CDR2 FNYEAQ (reference sequence). The CDR3 contains 15 residues. Written as DNA, the CDR3 is TGTGCTAGCAGCCCCACTAGCGGGACTTACAATGAGCAGTTCTTC. Its translation: CASSPTSGTYNEQFF. Together with reference TRBV7-7 and TRBJ2-1, the CDR3 gives the full variable domain: GAGVSQSPRYKVTKRGQDVTLRCDPISSHATLYWYQQALGQGPEFLTYFNYEAQPDKSGLPSDRFSAERPEGSISTLTIQRTEQRDSAMYRCASSPTSGTYNEQFFGPGTRLTVL.

The chain joins TRBV6-1 to TRBJ2-2; tentative D call: TRBD1 (5 bases). The CDR3 sequence is 14 residues long. Germline-derived CDR1 and CDR2 are MNHNS and SASEGT. V was trimmed by 4 bases and J by 9 bases, leaving 15 bases between them. The CDR3 DNA sequence: TGTGCCAGCAGTGGAGACAGATCCCCTCGGGAGCTGTTTTTT. Amino acids: CASSGDRSPRELFF.

This chain joins TRBV4-1 and TRBJ2-3; 7 bases agree with TRBD1. The CDR3 runs 15 residues. J was trimmed by 5 bases and V by 0 bases; bases with no gene match: 5. CDR1 is MGHRA and CDR2 is YSYEKL in the germline V gene. The CDR3 DNA reads TGCGCCAGCAGCCAAGATAGACAGGGTAGAGATACGCAGTATTTT. Translation: CASSQDRQGRDTQYF.

Details on this clone: Different DNA sequences within this sample yield the same CDR3. The CDR3 sequence is CASSPGSKETQYF. In DNA, the CDR3 is TGTGCCAGCTCACCAGGCAGCAAAGAGACCCAGTACTTC. This chain joins TRBV18 and TRBJ2-5; the D is unclear. CDR1 is KGHSH, CDR2 LQKENI, per germline. Trimming shortened V by 2 bases and J by 3 bases, and 7 bases separated the two germline ends. CDR3 length equals 13 residues.

The V and J genes are TRBV5-1 and TRBJ1-1; no definite D call. Trimming took 5 bases from V and 4 from J, leaving 12 bases between them. The CDR3 totals 13 residues. Per the germline V gene, CDR1 is SGHRS and CDR2 is YFSETQ. The CDR3 region is CASRRERGTEAFF. The CDR3 DNA follows: TGCGCCAGCAGACGGGAGCGGGGCACTGAAGCTTTCTTT.

The chain couples TRBV7-2 to TRBJ2-1; tentatively, D is TRBD2 (6 bases). This CDR3 has 15 amino acids. V was clipped by 1 base and J by 5 bases, with 12 bases between them. In germline, CDR1 is SGHTA, CDR2 FQGNSA. The CDR3 bases are TGTGCCAGCAGCTTAGGGGTAGCGGCAAACAATGAGCAGTTCTTC. The encoded protein is CASSLGVAANNEQFF.